A selection of T cell receptor beta chains follows, all from one sample in a study of CD8 T cells in ankylosing spondylitis. A single record per CDR3 protein comes from TCRdb applying MiXCR to the 5' RACE reads. Among about 220,000 distinct CDR3 sequences, roughly 26% were seen once, and the ten largest hold more than 6.5%. Sequenced input: blood, either unsorted or a sorted T cell fraction (not recorded which). These receptors were taken from a male donor with ankylosing spondylitis or in good health (not recorded which). The CDR3 runs from the conserved cysteine through the conserved F or W. A D gene is named only where the DNA matches it firmly. The size entry is marked missing in some rows and otherwise reads once, few, many or a size class.

TGTGCCAGCAGCCAAGGACAGGGGGGGACCCAGTACTTC	CASSQGQGGTQYF	TRBD1	NA	TRBV3-1	TRBJ2-5
TGTGCCAGCAGTTTAGGTCCAGGGGGCGGACGATTGCTAGAAGCTTTCTTT	CASSLGPGGGRLLEAFF	TRBD1	NA	TRBV12-3/TRBV12-4	TRBJ1-1
TGTGCCAGCAGCCAGAGTGAGAATAATGAGCAGTTCTTC	CASSQSENNEQFF	NA	NA	TRBV7-6	TRBJ2-1
TGCGCCAGCAGCTTAGAAGCGGTGTCCAATGAGCAGTTCTTC	CASSLEAVSNEQFF	NA	NA	TRBV5-1	TRBJ2-1
TGCAGCGTGCCGTCATGGACTTCCCATGAGCAGTTCTTC	CSVPSWTSHEQFF	NA	many	TRBV29-1	TRBJ2-1
TGTGCCAGCAGCCCGGCCAAGGGCGGCTACACCTTC	CASSPAKGGYTF	NA	NA	TRBV12-3/TRBV12-4	TRBJ1-2
TGCAGCTGGGGACAGGGCTCCTACAATGAGCAGTTCTTC	CSWGQGSYNEQFF	TRBD1	NA	TRBV29-1	TRBJ2-1
TGTGCCAGCAGCGTGGACTTTAACTACGAGCAGTACTTC	CASSVDFNYEQYF	NA	NA	TRBV9	TRBJ2-7
TGTGCCAGCAGTGTTAGCGCTGACGGAGCCTACAATGAGCAGTTCTTC	CASSVSADGAYNEQFF	NA	NA	TRBV6-1	TRBJ2-1
TGTGCCAGCAGCCCTACGGGGACAGGGGGCGCAATCCAGTACTTC	CASSPTGTGGAIQYF	TRBD1	few	TRBV3-1	TRBJ2-7